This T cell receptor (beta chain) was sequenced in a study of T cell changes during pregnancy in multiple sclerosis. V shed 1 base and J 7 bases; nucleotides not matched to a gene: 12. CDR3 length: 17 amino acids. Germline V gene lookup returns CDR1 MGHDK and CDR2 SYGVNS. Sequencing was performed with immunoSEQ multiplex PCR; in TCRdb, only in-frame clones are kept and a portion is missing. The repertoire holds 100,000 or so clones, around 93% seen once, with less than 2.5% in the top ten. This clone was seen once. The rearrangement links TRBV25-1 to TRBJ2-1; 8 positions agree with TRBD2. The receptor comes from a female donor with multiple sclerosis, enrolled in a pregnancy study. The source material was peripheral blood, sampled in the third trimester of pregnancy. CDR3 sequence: CASSEWRLAPGKNEQFF. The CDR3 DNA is TGTGCCAGCAGTGAATGGAGACTAGCGCCAGGGAAGAATGAGCAGTTCTTC.